This T cell receptor (beta chain) comes out of a study of blood T cell repertoires in COVID-19. Per germline, CDR1 SEHNR and CDR2 FQNEAQ (reference sequence). The CDR3 is 14 amino acids. V was clipped by 5 bases and J by 6 bases, with 14 bases between them. Using immunoSEQ multiplex PCR, the repertoire was profiled, and TCRdb retains in-frame clones only, with some absent. The data show about 290,000 clones, over 85% seen once. The material sequenced was peripheral blood. The V and J genes are TRBV7-9 and TRBJ2-1; D unclear. The clonotype comes from a woman aged 25 to 39 with COVID-19, enrolled during active disease. CDR3 residues: CASSTETVINEQFF. The CDR3 bases are TGTGCCAGCAGCACCGAAACAGTGATCAATGAGCAGTTCTTC. Supplemented by reference TRBV7-9 and TRBJ2-1, the full variable domain reads DTGVSQNPRHKITKRGQNVTFRCDPISEHNRLYWYRQTLGQGPEFLTYFQNEAQLEKSRLLSDRFSAERPKGSFSTLEIQRTEQGDSAMYLCASSTETVINEQFFGPGTRLTVL.